This T cell receptor beta chain was captured in a study of OX40 agonist ivuxolimab in advanced cancers. Study-wide background: Patients with prior anti-PD-1, anti-PD-L1 or anti-CTLA-4 therapy were eligible; approximately 37% had some. The study reported partial responses in three patients: one hepatocellular carcinoma, two cutaneous melanoma.

Comment on this clone: No antigen is known for it.

TCRdb keeps only in-frame clones here, not all; method: immunoSEQ multiplex PCR. The sample carries tens of thousands of clones, around 90% recorded once. Whole-study results and caveats: The study found among the lowest clonal expansion in partial responders at 0.1-3.0 mg/kg. Part of the nonresponder group also had normalized T-cell clonal expansion that was low.

Looked up from germline, CDR1 is MNHNS and CDR2 is SASEGT. This CDR3 comprises 13 residues. Trimming removed 7 bases from V and 7 bases from J; junction bases left unmatched: 9. The rearrangement links TRBV6-1 to TRBJ1-2, with TRBD1 identical over 7 bases. The sequence was obtained from an adult with an advanced solid tumor such as melanoma, head and neck, liver or kidney cancer. Sample: CD4+ or CD8+ T cells sorted from blood, taken in a trial of the OX40 agonist ivuxolimab. CDR3 sequence: CASTEINRGGYTF. The CDR3 coding sequence is TGTGCCAGCACCGAAATTAACAGGGGTGGCTACACCTTC.